These 13 T cell receptor beta chains were all obtained from the same sample, sequenced in a study of blood T cells in healthy people across ages. Primed by a sample-barcoded 5' primer and a J-beta primer mix, a second PCR proceeded for roughly 7 to 11 cycles. TCRdb analysed the 5' RACE reads with MiXCR anew, one entry per CDR3 protein. The sample records more than 1 million distinct CDR3 sequences, around 45% being singletons. Material: blood. These receptor sequences come from a woman between 55 and 75 years old in good health.

The chain is built from TRBV11-2 and TRBJ2-3; D not resolved. This CDR3 region has 15 residues. Per the germline V gene, CDR1 is SGHAT and CDR2 is FQNNGV. V was cut by 2 bases and J by 4 bases, with 13 bases left in between. The CDR3 DNA is TGTGCCAGCAGCTTAAATCCCCGGGTGGCAGATACGCAGTATTTT. Protein sequence: CASSLNPRVADTQYF.

This clonotype showed up just a few times. The rearrangement links TRBV29-1 to TRBJ2-5; possible D gene TRBD1, 6 bases. The CDR3 contains 13 residues. In germline, CDR1 is SQVTM, CDR2 ANQGSEA. Trimming removed 6 bases at V and 5 bases at J, with 16 bases between. The CDR3 bases are TGCAGCGTCACAACGGACAGTCTTGAGACCCAGTACTTC. Residues: CSVTTDSLETQYF.

This clonotype has more than one count but fewer than ten. This chain joins TRBV29-1 and TRBJ1-2; D unclear. Germline V gene sequence: CDR1 SQVTM, CDR2 ANQGSEA. This CDR3 region has 11 residues. Trimming removed 3 bases from V and 7 bases from J, with 9 bases in between. Here the CDR3 DNA reads TGCAGCGTTGAGGGATGGGGTGGCTACACCTTC. It specifies CSVEGWGGYTF. The variable domain in full, with the rest retrieved from reference TRBV29-1 and TRBJ1-2, is SAVISQKPSRDICQRGTSLTIQCQVDSQVTMMFWYRQQPGQSLTLIATANQGSEATYESGFVIDKFPISRPNLTFSTLTVSNMSPEDSSIYLCSVEGWGGYTFGSGTRLTVV.

The chain combines TRBV18 with TRBJ2-4; D is tentatively TRBD1 or TRBD2 (6 bases each). This CDR3 is 16 amino acids long. V was shortened by 0 bases and J by 13 bases, with 22 bases between the two germline ends. The V gene's germline CDR1 is KGHSH and CDR2 LQKENI. The CDR3 sequence: CASSPPGGGRIYKQYF. CDR3 DNA: TGTGCCAGCTCACCACCGGGGGGCGGACGGATCTACAAGCAGTACTTC.

This clonotype was seen only a few times. The genes are TRBV5-1 and TRBJ1-5; D is perhaps TRBD1 (5 bases). V was shortened by 0 bases and J by 3 bases, with 7 bases between the two germline ends. Germline V gene lookup returns CDR1 SGHRS and CDR2 YFSETQ. The CDR3 is 14 residues long. The CDR3 region has the DNA TGCGCCAGCAGCTTGGGGACACACAATCAGCCCCAGCATTTT. Its translation is CASSLGTHNQPQHF. The full variable domain, in which reference TRBV5-1 and TRBJ1-5 provide the parts outside the CDR3, is KAGVTQTPRYLIKTRGQQVTLSCSPISGHRSVSWYQQTPGQGLQFLFEYFSETQRNKGNFPGRFSGRQFSNSRSEMNVSTLELGDSALYLCASSLGTHNQPQHFGDGTRLSIL.

This chain joins TRBV7-6 and TRBJ2-5; 12 bases are a match to TRBD2. Germline V gives CDR1 SGHVS, CDR2 FNYEAQ. V shed 5 bases, J shed 7 bases, and the junction held 11 bases outside the gene matches. The CDR3 totals 16 residues. The CDR3 coding sequence is TGTGCCAGCAGCCCTCGGGCGACTAGCGGGGGAGGGACCCAGTACTTC. Amino acid sequence: CASSPRATSGGGTQYF.

This clonotype appeared a few times. The gene calls are TRBV7-9 and TRBJ2-7; no definite D call. CDR1 is SEHNR and CDR2 is FQNEAQ in the germline V gene (reference sequence). Trimming stripped 11 bases from V and 7 bases from J, with 27 bases between. CDR3 length: 15 residues. The CDR3 DNA reads as TGTGCCTCCAGCTCCCGGGCAGGTTTGATGGGAGAGCAGTACTTC. As protein: CASSSRAGLMGEQYF. Together with reference TRBV7-9 and TRBJ2-7, the CDR3 gives the full variable domain: DTGVSQNPRHKITKRGQNVTFRCDPISEHNRLYWYRQTLGQGPEFLTYFQNEAQLEKSRLLSDRFSAERPKGSFSTLEIQRTEQGDSAMYLCASSSRAGLMGEQYFGPGTRLTVT.

This chain joins TRBV3-1 and TRBJ2-1; no clear D gene. CDR1 is LGHDT and CDR2 is YNNKEL in the germline V gene (reference sequence). This CDR3 spans 16 amino acids. V was clipped by 0 bases and J by 2 bases, with 11 bases between them. The DNA of the CDR3 is TGTGCCAGCAGCCAAGAGGATCGGGTACCCTACAATGAGCAGTTCTTC. Its protein product is CASSQEDRVPYNEQFF.

This clonotype has a handful of counts. The J gene is TRBJ2-1, the V gene TRBV2, with 11 bases that match TRBD2. Germline CDR1 and CDR2: SNHLY and FYNNEI. The ends lost 3 bases at V and 8 bases at J; junction bases unmatched: 12. CDR3 size: 17 residues. This chain's CDR3 is CASSEILAGDEFDEQFF. The CDR3 nucleotides are TGTGCCAGCAGTGAGATACTAGCGGGAGACGAATTCGATGAGCAGTTCTTC.

Worth noting for this clonotype: Relative to the germline gene, one junction end is altered; a read error may explain this. This chain links TRBV5-1 with TRBJ2-7; possible D gene TRBD1, 6 bases. The CDR3 contains 14 residues. Germline V gene lookup returns CDR1 SGHRS and CDR2 YFSETQ. The CDR3 sequence: CANSASGQSYEQYF. The CDR3, as DNA: TGCGCCAACAGCGCATCCGGACAGTCCTACGAGCAGTACTTC.

This clonotype occurred a few times. The CDR3 here is CASTKDRGEQETQYF. CDR3 in DNA: TGTGCCAGCACCAAGGACAGGGGGGAGCAAGAGACCCAGTACTTC. The V and J genes are TRBV11-2 and TRBJ2-5; TRBD1 matches 10 bases. Germline V gene data show CDR1 as SGHAT and CDR2 as FQNNGV. This CDR3 is built from 15 residues. J gave up 2 bases and V 7 bases, and 7 bases lay outside the gene matches.

This chain connects TRBV29-1 to TRBJ2-5, with D tentatively TRBD1 (5 bases). V was shortened by 5 bases and J by 3 bases, with 10 bases between the two germline ends. This CDR3 region has 12 residues. Germline V CDR1 and CDR2: SQVTM, ANQGSEA. CDR3 region: CSVQGREETQYF. The CDR3 coding sequence is TGCAGCGTTCAAGGCAGGGAAGAGACCCAGTACTTC.

The chain is built from TRBV3-1 and TRBJ2-4; D is undetermined. The assigned J gene may be wrong: the sequence end matches TRBJ2-7 better. CDR1 is LGHDT and CDR2 is YNNKEL in the germline V gene (reference sequence). The CDR3 has 13 amino acids. Here the CDR3 DNA reads TGTGCCAGCAGCCCTGGGTCGTACTACGAGCAGTACTTC. Protein product: CASSPGSYYEQYF.